What follows describes a single T cell receptor beta chain. The entry originates in a study of cytomegalovirus exposure and HLA in healthy donors. The CDR3 spans 12 residues. Germline V gene sequence: CDR1 MGHDK, CDR2 SYGVNS. Trimming cost V 8 bases and J 1 base, with 8 bases left between them. Amplification used 60 Vbeta primers and 13 Jbeta primers. Using immunoSEQ multiplex PCR, the repertoire was profiled, and TCRdb retains in-frame clones only, with some absent. The repertoire includes some 140,000 clones, roughly three quarters of them detected once, and about 2.2% sits in the top ten. The TCR sequence derives from a man younger than 40 in good health and CMV-seronegative. The genes are TRBV25-1 and TRBJ1-1; D unresolved. Sequencing input: PBMCs. CDR3 region: CASVWRNTEAFF. The CDR3 nucleotides read TGTGCCAGCGTTTGGAGGAACACTGAAGCTTTCTTT.